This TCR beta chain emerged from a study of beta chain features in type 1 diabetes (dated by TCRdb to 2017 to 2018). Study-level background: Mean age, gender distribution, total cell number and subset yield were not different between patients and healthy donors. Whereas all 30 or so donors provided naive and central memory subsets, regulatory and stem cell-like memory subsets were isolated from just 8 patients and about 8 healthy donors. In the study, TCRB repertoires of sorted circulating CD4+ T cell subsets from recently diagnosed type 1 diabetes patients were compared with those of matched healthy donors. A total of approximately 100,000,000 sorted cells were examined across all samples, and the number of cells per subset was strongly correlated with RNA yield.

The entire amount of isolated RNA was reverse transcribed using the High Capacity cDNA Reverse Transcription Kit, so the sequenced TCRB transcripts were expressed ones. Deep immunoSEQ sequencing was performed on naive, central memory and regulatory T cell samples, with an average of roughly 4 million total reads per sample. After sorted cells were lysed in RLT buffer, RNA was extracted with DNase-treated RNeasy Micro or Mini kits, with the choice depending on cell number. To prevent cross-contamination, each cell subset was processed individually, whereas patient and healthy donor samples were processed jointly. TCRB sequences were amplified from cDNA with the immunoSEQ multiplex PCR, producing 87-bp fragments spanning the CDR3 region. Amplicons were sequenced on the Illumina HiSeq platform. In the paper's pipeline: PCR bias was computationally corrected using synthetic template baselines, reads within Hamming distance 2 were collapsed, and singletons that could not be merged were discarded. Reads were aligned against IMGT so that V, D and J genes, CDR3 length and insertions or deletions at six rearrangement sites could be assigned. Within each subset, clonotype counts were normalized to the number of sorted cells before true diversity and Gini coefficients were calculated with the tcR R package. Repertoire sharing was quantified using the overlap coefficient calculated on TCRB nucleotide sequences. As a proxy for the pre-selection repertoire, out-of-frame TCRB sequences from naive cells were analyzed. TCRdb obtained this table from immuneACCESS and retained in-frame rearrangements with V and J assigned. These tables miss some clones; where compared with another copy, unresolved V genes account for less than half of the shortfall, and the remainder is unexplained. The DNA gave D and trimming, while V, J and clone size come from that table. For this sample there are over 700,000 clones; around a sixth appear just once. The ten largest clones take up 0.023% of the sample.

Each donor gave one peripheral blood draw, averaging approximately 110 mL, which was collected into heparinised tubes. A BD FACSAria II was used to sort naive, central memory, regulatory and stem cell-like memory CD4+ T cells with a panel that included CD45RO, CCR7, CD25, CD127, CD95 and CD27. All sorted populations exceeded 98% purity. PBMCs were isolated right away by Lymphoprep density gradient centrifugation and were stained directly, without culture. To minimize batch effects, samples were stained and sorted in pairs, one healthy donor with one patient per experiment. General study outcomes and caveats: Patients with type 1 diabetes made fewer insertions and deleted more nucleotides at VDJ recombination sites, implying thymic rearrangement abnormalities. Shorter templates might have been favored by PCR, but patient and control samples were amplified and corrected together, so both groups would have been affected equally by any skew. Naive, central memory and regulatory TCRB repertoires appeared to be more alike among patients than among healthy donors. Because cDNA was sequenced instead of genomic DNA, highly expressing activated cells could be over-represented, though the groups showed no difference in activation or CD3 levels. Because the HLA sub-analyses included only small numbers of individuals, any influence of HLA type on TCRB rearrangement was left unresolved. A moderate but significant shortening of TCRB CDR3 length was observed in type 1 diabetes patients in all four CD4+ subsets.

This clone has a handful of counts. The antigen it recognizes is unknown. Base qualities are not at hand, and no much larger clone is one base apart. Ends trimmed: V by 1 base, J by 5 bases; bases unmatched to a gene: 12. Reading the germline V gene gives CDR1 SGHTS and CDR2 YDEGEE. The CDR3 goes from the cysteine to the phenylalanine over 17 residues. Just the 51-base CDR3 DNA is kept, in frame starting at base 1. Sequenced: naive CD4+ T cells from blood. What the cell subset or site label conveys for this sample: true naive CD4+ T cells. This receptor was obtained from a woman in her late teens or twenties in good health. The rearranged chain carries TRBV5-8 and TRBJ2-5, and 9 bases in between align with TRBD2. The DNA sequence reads TGTGCCAGCAGCTTGCGCAGCGGGAGGCTTTCGTGGGAGACCCAGTACTTC. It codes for CASSLRSGRLSWETQYF.